What follows are 17 T cell receptor beta chains derived from one specimen sequenced in a study of blood T cell repertoires in COVID-19. Measured with immunoSEQ multiplex PCR; TCRdb has only the in-frame clones, and not every one. The sample has some 180,000 clones; roughly 79% are singletons. Sequencing input: peripheral blood. The source is a woman aged 40-49 years with COVID-19, enrolled during active disease.

By proportion, this clone is medium-sized. The V gene is TRBV2, the J gene TRBJ1-1, with D possibly TRBD1 on 5 matching bases. Between the trimmed V and J ends, which lost 10 bases and 7 bases, there was a span of 13 bases. There are 11 residues in the CDR3. In germline, CDR1 is SNHLY, CDR2 FYNNEI. In nucleotides, the CDR3 is TGTGCCACCACAGGTAGGGGTGAAGCTTTCTTT. Amino acids: CATTGRGEAFF. Supplemented by reference TRBV2 and TRBJ1-1, the full variable domain reads EPEVTQTPSHQVTQMGQEVILRCVPISNHLYFYWYRQILGQKVEFLVSFYNNEISEKSEIFDDQFSVERPDGSNFTLKIRSTKLEDSAMYFCATTGRGEAFFGQGTRLTVV.

The chain uses TRBV24-1 and TRBJ2-1, with TRBD2 identical over 16 bases. The CDR3 loop spans 16 amino acids. Germline V CDR1 and CDR2: KGHDR, SFDVKD. V lost 7 bases, J lost 8 bases, and 7 bases stayed unmatched. The CDR3 reads CATRAPGTSGRDEQFF. The DNA of the CDR3 is TGTGCCACCAGAGCACCAGGGACTAGCGGGAGGGATGAGCAGTTCTTC.

The chain recombines TRBV19 with TRBJ2-2; the match to TRBD1 covers 7 bases. CDR1 LNHDA and CDR2 SQIVND come from the germline V gene (reference sequence). With V trimmed by 4 bases and J by 2 bases, 7 bases remained unmatched. The CDR3 sequence is 16 residues long. DNA of the CDR3: TGTGCCAGTAGTAGATCCGACAGGGTTAACACCGGGGAGCTGTTTTTT. Residues: CASSRSDRVNTGELFF.

The gene calls are TRBV28 and TRBJ2-1, with TRBD2 identical over 12 bases. This CDR3 contains 16 residues. V lost 6 bases to trimming and J lost 0 bases; unmatched junction nucleotides: 3. Germline V gene sequence: CDR1 MDHEN, CDR2 SYDVKM. This CDR3 is CASSLAGGSSYNEQFF. The CDR3 DNA reads as TGTGCCAGCAGCCTAGCGGGAGGGAGCTCCTACAATGAGCAGTTCTTC.

The V gene is TRBV6-4, the J gene TRBJ1-1; TRBD1 matches at 7 bases. The junction had 4 bases not matched to a gene; V was cut back by 6 bases and J by 0 bases. CDR1 and CDR2 (germline): MRHNA, SNTAGT. This CDR3 is built from 14 residues. The CDR3 loop reads CASRQDRLNTEAFF. Written as DNA, the CDR3 is TGTGCCAGCAGACAGGACAGGTTGAACACTGAAGCTTTCTTT.

The chain joins TRBV6-5 to TRBJ2-1, with a weak D call TRBD1 (6 bases). Germline V CDR1 and CDR2: MNHEY, SVGAGI. Trimming removed 4 bases from V and 10 bases from J, with 14 bases in between. This CDR3 has 13 residues. Written as DNA, the CDR3 is TGTGCCAGCAGTTTCGACAGGCTTCTCGAGCAGTTCTTC. Its translation: CASSFDRLLEQFF.

The rearrangement links TRBV5-5 to TRBJ2-3, with 8 nucleotides matching TRBD1. V trimming: 2 bases; J trimming: 2 bases; junction bases outside the gene matches: 4. The CDR3 totals 15 residues. Looked up from germline, CDR1 is SGHKS and CDR2 is YYEKEE (reference sequence). The CDR3 region is CASSFQGAATDTQYF. In nucleotides, the CDR3 is TGTGCCAGCAGCTTCCAGGGGGCGGCCACAGATACGCAGTATTTT.

The V call is TRBV10-2, the J call TRBJ1-3; D unresolved. V lost 2 bases and J lost 1, with 6 bases in between. Germline lookup yields CDR1 WSHSY and CDR2 SAAADI. This CDR3 has 14 amino acids. The chain's CDR3 is CASSEAGSGNTIYF. The CDR3 DNA follows: TGCGCCAGCAGTGAGGCGGGGTCTGGAAACACCATATATTTT.

J is TRBJ1-5 and V is TRBV19; 11 nucleotides align to TRBD1. V lost 3 bases to trimming and J lost 1 base; unmatched junction nucleotides: 8. CDR1 is LNHDA, CDR2 SQIVND, per germline (reference sequence). This CDR3 is built from 18 residues. The CDR3 bases are TGTGCCAGTAGTATTCGAGGTGGGACAGGGGGGAGCAATCAGCCCCAGCATTTT. As protein: CASSIRGGTGGSNQPQHF.

The genes are TRBV5-6 and TRBJ1-2, with a weak D call TRBD1 (6 bases). The CDR3 spans 13 residues. V gave up 2 bases and J gave up 8 bases, with 13 bases separating them. Per germline, CDR1 SGHDT and CDR2 YYEEEE. CDR3 nucleotides: TGTGCCAGCAGCTTTCCAGGGGTAGGAGGCTACACCTTC. Its protein product is CASSFPGVGGYTF.

The V gene is TRBV7-8, the J gene TRBJ1-6, with no clear D. This CDR3 spans 13 amino acids. Trimming removed 6 bases from V and 8 bases from J, with 11 bases in between. The germline V gene encodes CDR1 SGHVS and CDR2 FQNEAQ. The CDR3 reads CASRVDTDSPLHF. DNA of the CDR3: TGTGCCAGCAGAGTTGACACGGATTCACCCCTCCACTTT.

The rearrangement links TRBV6-6 to TRBJ2-7; 12 positions match TRBD1. The CDR3 totals 15 residues. Germline V gene data show CDR1 as MNHNY and CDR2 as SVGAGI (reference sequence). The trim removed 6 bases at V and 2 bases at J, leaving 5 bases unmatched. CDR3 nucleotides: TGTGCCAGCAGATCGGGACAGGGGGCCACCTACGAGCAGTACTTC. Its protein product is CASRSGQGATYEQYF.

The gene calls are TRBV5-5 and TRBJ2-3, with D possibly matching TRBD2 (5 bases). CDR3 length: 15 residues. V was shortened by 2 bases and J by 2 bases, with 12 bases between the two germline ends. Looked up from germline, CDR1 is SGHKS and CDR2 is YYEKEE (reference sequence). For the CDR3, the DNA is TGTGCCAGCAGCTTAGGAGGAGCCAACACAGATACGCAGTATTTT. This codes for CASSLGGANTDTQYF.

This clone was counted between two and nine times. V usage is TRBV4-1 and J usage is TRBJ2-2; the match to TRBD2 covers 10 bases. The CDR3 loop spans 19 amino acids. The junction had 12 bases not matched to a gene; V was cut back by 0 bases and J by 5 bases. The germline V gene encodes CDR1 MGHRA and CDR2 YSYEKL. CDR3 nucleotide sequence: TGCGCCAGCAGCCAAGACTCCCCTAGCGGGGGTTGGGGGACCGGGGAGCTGTTTTTT. It translates to CASSQDSPSGGWGTGELFF.

This rearrangement joins TRBV4-2 to TRBJ2-5; maybe TRBD2 (5 bases). CDR1 is LGHNA and CDR2 is YNFKEQ in the germline V gene. V was trimmed by 1 base and J by 2 bases, leaving 14 bases between them. The CDR3 runs 16 residues. CDR3 protein: CASSQVALASQETQYF. As DNA, the CDR3 is TGTGCCAGCAGCCAAGTAGCTTTAGCGAGTCAAGAGACCCAGTACTTC.

This chain joins TRBV2 and TRBJ2-7, with TRBD1 identical over 7 bases. The V and J ends lost 5 bases and 6 bases, in that order; junction bases with no gene match: 4. The germline V gene encodes CDR1 SNHLY and CDR2 FYNNEI. The CDR3 is 12 residues long. Here the CDR3 DNA reads TGTGCCAGCAGTATACAGGGGATCGAGCAGTACTTC. Its translation: CASSIQGIEQYF.

Points on this clone: The same CDR3 also results from other DNA sequences found in this sample. The chain couples TRBV12-3 or TRBV12-4 to TRBJ1-5; TRBD1 agrees at 9 bases. This CDR3 contains 13 residues. V dropped 6 bases and J dropped 4; count of bases not matched to a gene: 1. The CDR3 here is CASRGTGNQPQHF. CDR3 in DNA: TGTGCCAGCAGAGGGACAGGGAATCAGCCCCAGCATTTT.